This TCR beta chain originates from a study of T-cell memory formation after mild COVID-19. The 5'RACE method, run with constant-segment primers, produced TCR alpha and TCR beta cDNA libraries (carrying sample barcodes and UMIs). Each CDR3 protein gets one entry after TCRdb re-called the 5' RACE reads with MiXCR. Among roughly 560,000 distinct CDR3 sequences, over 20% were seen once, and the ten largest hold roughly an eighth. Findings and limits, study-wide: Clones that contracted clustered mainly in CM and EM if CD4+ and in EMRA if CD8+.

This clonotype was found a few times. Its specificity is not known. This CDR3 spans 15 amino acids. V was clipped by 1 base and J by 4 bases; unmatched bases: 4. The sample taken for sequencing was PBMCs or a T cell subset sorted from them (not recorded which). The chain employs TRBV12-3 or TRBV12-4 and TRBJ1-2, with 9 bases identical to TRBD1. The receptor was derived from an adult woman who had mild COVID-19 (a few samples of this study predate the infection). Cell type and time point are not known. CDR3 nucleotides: TGTGCCAGCAGTTTAGGGGGACAGGGAGTCTATGGCTACACCTTC. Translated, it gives CASSLGGQGVYGYTF.